These T cell receptor beta chains were read from a single sample in a study of cytomegalovirus exposure and HLA in healthy donors. Sequencing used immunoSEQ multiplex PCR; TCRdb keeps in-frame clones, though not all of them. The data show about 90,000 clones, approximately 78% seen once. Sequencing was done on a sample of PBMCs. The receptors here all came from a woman aged 40 to 50 in good health and CMV-seropositive. The CDR3 runs from the conserved cysteine through the conserved F or W. The order of the fields is V gene, J gene, clone size, D gene, CDR3 protein, CDR3 DNA. A D gene is named only where the DNA matches it firmly. Clone size is given for some rows only: seen once, a few or many times, or a class if the clone is expanded.

>TRBV14|TRBJ1-1|.|.
CASSQDYGQTIMNTEAFF
TGTGCCAGCAGCCAAGATTATGGACAGACAATCATGAACACTGAAGCTTTCTTT
>TRBV5-6|TRBJ2-4|.|TRBD2
CASSLGLAENIQYF
TGTGCCAGCAGCTTGGGACTAGCGGAAAACATTCAGTACTTC
>TRBV9|TRBJ2-7|once|TRBD2
CASSVLPSGPSYEQYF
TGTGCCAGCAGCGTACTGCCTAGCGGACCCTCCTACGAGCAGTACTTC
>TRBV4-2|TRBJ1-4|.|.
CASSQVWGATNEKLFF
TGTGCCAGCAGCCAAGTCTGGGGGGCAACTAATGAAAAACTGTTTTTT
>TRBV5-1|TRBJ2-7|.|TRBD1
CASSLGWDRGTYEQYF
TGCGCCAGCAGCTTGGGATGGGACAGGGGCACCTACGAGCAGTACTTC
>TRBV7-7|TRBJ2-2|few|.
CASSPRLEAGELFF
TGTGCTAGCAGCCCTAGACTGGAAGCGGGGGAGCTGTTTTTT
>TRBV18|TRBJ2-5|.|.
CASSPGGSETQYF
TGTGCCAGCTCACCGGGGGGTTCGGAGACCCAGTACTTC
>TRBV19|TRBJ1-1|few|TRBD1
CASSSGGQGGTEAFF
TGTGCCAGTAGTTCGGGCGGACAGGGCGGCACTGAAGCTTTCTTT
>TRBV7-2|TRBJ1-1|.|TRBD1
CASSLEQGTEAFF
TGTGCCAGCAGCTTGGAACAGGGGACTGAAGCTTTCTTT
>TRBV4-1|TRBJ2-1|.|TRBD2
CASSHFGEGGDEQFF
TGCGCCAGCAGCCACTTCGGGGAGGGTGGCGATGAGCAGTTCTTC
>TRBV7-2|TRBJ2-2|.|.
CASSYGQPNTGELFF
TGTGCCAGCAGTTACGGACAGCCAAACACCGGGGAGCTGTTTTTT
>TRBV9|TRBJ1-1|.|.
CASSVDSNTEAFF
TGTGCCAGCAGCGTCGACAGCAATACTGAAGCTTTCTTT
>TRBV27|TRBJ1-5|.|.
CASRIQGGQPQHF
TGTGCCAGCAGGATACAGGGCGGGCAGCCCCAGCATTTT
>TRBV6-4|TRBJ2-1|.|.
CASSYSEYNEQFF
TGTGCCAGCAGCTATAGCGAGTACAATGAGCAGTTCTTC
>TRBV5-6|TRBJ2-2|few|TRBD1
CASNQIRDRGAGELFF
TGTGCCAGCAATCAAATACGGGACAGGGGAGCCGGGGAGCTGTTTTTT
>TRBV9|TRBJ2-2|once|TRBD1
CASSATGGDGELFF
TGTGCCAGCAGCGCAACAGGGGGCGACGGGGAGCTGTTTTTT
>TRBV5-1|TRBJ2-1|.|TRBD2
CASSSGSSGIYNEQFF
TGCGCCAGCAGCTCCGGTTCTAGCGGAATCTACAATGAGCAGTTCTTC
>TRBV20-1|TRBJ1-4|.|.
CSASNEKLFF
TGCAGTGCCAGTAATGAAAAACTGTTTTTT
>TRBV9|TRBJ2-7|.|.
CASSISRTDPAYEQYF
TGTGCCAGCAGCATATCCAGGACAGACCCGGCATACGAGCAGTACTTC
>TRBV18|TRBJ2-7|.|.
CASSPPPGSYEQYF
TGTGCCAGCTCACCACCGCCAGGGTCCTACGAGCAGTACTTC
>TRBV18|TRBJ2-7|medium-sized|TRBD1
CASSRAERQGGEQYF
TGTGCCAGCTCACGGGCTGAGCGACAGGGGGGCGAGCAGTACTTC
>TRBV7-2|TRBJ1-2|once|TRBD1
CASSLLRTGYGYTF
TGTGCCAGCAGCTTATTGAGGACAGGCTATGGCTACACCTTC
>TRBV11-3|TRBJ2-7|.|TRBD2
CASSPFTSGRHEQYF
TGTGCCAGCAGCCCCTTTACTAGCGGAAGGCACGAGCAGTACTTC
>TRBV27|TRBJ2-3|.|.
CASSPTPPTGVGTDTQYF
TGTGCCAGCAGTCCAACCCCCCCCACGGGAGTAGGGACAGATACGCAGTATTTT
>TRBV23-1|TRBJ1-5|.|TRBD1
CASQNGSAGTGRGHINQPQHF
TGCGCCAGTCAAAACGGGTCGGCAGGGACAGGGAGAGGTCATATCAATCAGCCCCAGCATTTT
>TRBV4-3|TRBJ2-7|.|.
CASSQDRQYYEQYF
TGCGCCAGCAGCCAAGATAGACAGTACTACGAGCAGTACTTC
>TRBV28|TRBJ1-2|.|TRBD1
CASSLGTVNYGYTF
TGTGCCAGCAGTTTAGGGACAGTTAACTATGGCTACACCTTC
>TRBV6-6|TRBJ1-5|.|TRBD1
CASTKGDRENQPQHF
TGTGCCAGCACCAAAGGGGACAGAGAAAATCAGCCCCAGCATTTT
>TRBV29-1|TRBJ2-2|.|.
CSVTQRETGELFF
TGCAGCGTTACGCAACGGGAGACCGGGGAGCTGTTTTTT
>TRBV7-9|TRBJ2-5|.|.
CASSPGGQETQYF
TGTGCCAGCAGCCCTGGGGGGCAAGAGACCCAGTACTTC
>TRBV7-9|TRBJ2-1|.|.
CASSRLDGNEQFF
TGTGCCTCGTCTAGGCTTGATGGCAATGAGCAGTTCTTC
>TRBV9|TRBJ2-5|.|TRBD1
CASSLTGGWETQYF
TGTGCCAGCAGCCTAACAGGGGGTTGGGAGACCCAGTACTTC
>TRBV27|TRBJ2-2|few|TRBD2
CASSSVAGHYSGELFF
TGTGCCAGCAGTTCGGTAGCGGGACATTACTCCGGGGAGCTGTTTTTT
>TRBV11-3|TRBJ2-7|.|TRBD2
CASSLDGTSGWSSYEQYF
TGTGCCAGCAGCTTAGACGGGACTAGCGGGTGGAGCTCCTACGAGCAGTACTTC
>TRBV19|TRBJ1-2|once|TRBD1
CASSMGQGLSYGYTF
TGTGCCAGTAGTATGGGACAGGGGTTAAGCTATGGCTACACCTTC
>TRBV19|TRBJ1-5|.|.
CASNPVDSKSQPQHF
TGTGCCAGTAATCCCGTGGACAGCAAGAGCCAGCCCCAGCATTTT
>TRBV5-8|TRBJ1-1|.|.
CASSLIRGSGMNTEAFF
TGTGCCAGCAGCTTGATTCGGGGGTCTGGGATGAACACTGAAGCTTTCTTT
>TRBV10-3|TRBJ2-7|few|.
CAISGGLSSSYEQYF
TGTGCCATCAGCGGGGGACTGTCAAGCTCCTACGAGCAGTACTTC
>TRBV19|TRBJ2-2|.|TRBD2
CASSTSGDTGELFF
TGTGCCAGTTCGACTAGCGGGGACACCGGGGAGCTGTTTTTT
>TRBV6-1|TRBJ2-3|.|TRBD2
CASSEAISGGPDTQYF
TGTGCCAGCAGTGAAGCGATATCGGGGGGGCCAGATACGCAGTATTTT
>TRBV10-3|TRBJ1-3|.|.
CAISPGDPSGNTIYF
TGTGCCATCAGTCCAGGGGACCCCTCTGGAAACACCATATATTTT
>TRBV19|TRBJ2-5|.|.
CASSGGAQNF
TGTGCCAGTAGTGGGGGCGCTCAAAACTTC
>TRBV11-2|TRBJ2-1|.|TRBD2
CASSSQLVSGSGVDEQFF
TGTGCCAGCAGCTCCCAGCTCGTCAGCGGGAGCGGAGTAGATGAGCAGTTCTTC
>TRBV11-2|TRBJ2-7|.|.
CASSLEGRSYEQYF
TGTGCCAGCAGCTTAGAGGGCCGCTCCTACGAGCAGTACTTC
>TRBV5-1|TRBJ2-1|.|TRBD1
CASSEGQSSYNEQFF
TGCGCCAGCAGCGAGGGACAGAGCTCCTACAATGAGCAGTTCTTC
>TRBV5-4|TRBJ2-3|few|TRBD2
CASSVGTSRITDTQYF
TGTGCCAGCAGCGTGGGGACTAGCAGGATCACAGATACGCAGTATTTT
>TRBV27|TRBJ2-3|.|.
CASSFGQRGFDTQYF
TGTGCCAGCAGTTTTGGACAGCGAGGATTCGATACGCAGTATTTT
>TRBV19|TRBJ2-7|.|TRBD1
CASSNGQGAYEQYF
TGTGCCAGTAGTAACGGACAGGGGGCTTACGAGCAGTACTTC
>TRBV7-6|TRBJ2-7|few|TRBD1
CASSLTGGVEQYF
TGTGCCAGCAGCCTAACAGGGGGCGTCGAGCAGTACTTC
>TRBV19|TRBJ2-5|.|.
CASSIDGTQETQYF
TGTGCCAGTAGTATAGACGGGACACAAGAGACCCAGTACTTC
>TRBV6-4|TRBJ2-3|.|TRBD2
CATASGTSTDTQYF
TGTGCCACCGCTAGCGGGACTAGCACAGATACGCAGTATTTT